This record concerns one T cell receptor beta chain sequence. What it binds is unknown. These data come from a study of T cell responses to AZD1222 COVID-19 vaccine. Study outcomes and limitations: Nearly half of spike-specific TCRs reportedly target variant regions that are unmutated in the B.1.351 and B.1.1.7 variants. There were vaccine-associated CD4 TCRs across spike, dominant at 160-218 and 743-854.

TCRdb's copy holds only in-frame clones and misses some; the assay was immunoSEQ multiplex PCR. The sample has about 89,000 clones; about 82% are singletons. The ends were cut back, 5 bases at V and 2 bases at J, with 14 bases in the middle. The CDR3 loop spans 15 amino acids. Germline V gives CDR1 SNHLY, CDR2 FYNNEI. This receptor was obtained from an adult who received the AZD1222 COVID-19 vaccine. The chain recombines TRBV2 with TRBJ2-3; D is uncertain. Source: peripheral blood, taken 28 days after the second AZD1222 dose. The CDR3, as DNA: TGTGCCAGCAGTCAATCGGGCCTCCTCACAGATACGCAGTATTTT. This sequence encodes CASSQSGLLTDTQYF.